This record looks at one TCR beta chain sequence and its context. Its specificity is unknown. This record comes from a study of CD8 T cells in ankylosing spondylitis. Study-level results: What appeared characteristic of ankylosing spondylitis blood was a TCR beta motif of fewer than ten highly homologous variants. Reactive arthritis synovial fluid and blood previously showed some of these motif variants. Disease-linked clones were reportedly significantly enriched in matched ankylosing spondylitis synovial fluid.

5'-RACE, quantitative and with molecular barcodes, yielded the TCR beta libraries. MiXCR, run by TCRdb on the 5' RACE reads, gives a single entry per CDR3 protein. The data contain about 360,000 distinct CDR3 sequences, approximately 20% of them singletons. The sample was blood, either unsorted or a sorted T cell fraction (not recorded which). The TCR was taken from a male donor with ankylosing spondylitis or in good health (not recorded which).

Here the CDR3 reads CASSLDGTPSNTGELFF. CDR3 nucleotide sequence: TGTGCCAGCAGTTTAGACGGGACACCCTCGAACACCGGGGAGCTGTTTTTT. The chain joins TRBV12-3 or TRBV12-4 to TRBJ2-2; TRBD1 might be the D (6 bases). The CDR3 has 17 residues. V shed 1 base and J shed 0 bases, with 12 bases lying between them.